The sequence of this TCR beta chain was determined in a study of T cell responses to AZD1222 COVID-19 vaccine. The method was immunoSEQ multiplex PCR; TCRdb's version includes in-frame clones alone and lacks a portion of them. The data contain just under 95,000 clones, over 75% of them singletons. V shed 9 bases and J shed 2 bases, with 13 bases lying between them. The CDR3 is 13 amino acids. Germline V gene sequence: CDR1 LNHDA, CDR2 SQIVND (reference sequence). The chain couples TRBV19 to TRBJ2-5; TRBD1 might be the D (5 bases). The material was peripheral blood, obtained on day 0 of AZD1222 vaccination. The receptor was isolated from an adult in good health. CDR3 sequence reads: CASSQGSQETQYF. CDR3 sequence (DNA): TGTGCCAGCAGCCAGGGATCACAAGAGACCCAGTACTTC.